This T cell receptor beta chain was sequenced in a study of human T cells and chemical hapten exposure. Stated time point: patch test 1, 2 weeks after DPC sensitization. Specified treatment: therapeutic diphenylcyclopropenone sensitization with weekly scalp DPC. TCRdb redid the calling of the RACE reads with MiXCR, one entry per CDR3 protein. Of tens of thousands of distinct CDR3 sequences in the sample, roughly 10% were seen once. A few counts support this clonotype. V shed 5 bases, J shed 5 bases, and the junction held 10 bases outside the gene matches. The CDR3 consists of 14 residues. Germline V lookup: CDR1 DFQATT, CDR2 SNEGSKA (reference sequence).

Sequencing used whole blood, obtained in connection with sensitization to the hapten diphenylcyclopropenone (DPC). This TCR was recovered from a man aged 40-49 years with alopecia areata. Some clones in this sample may be carry-over from other donors' samples. The chain links TRBV20-1 to TRBJ2-3; 7 bases map to TRBD2. CDR3 DNA sequence: TGCAGTGCTCCCCTGGGAGGGGCTGGAGATACGCAGTATTTT. Its protein product is CSAPLGGAGDTQYF.